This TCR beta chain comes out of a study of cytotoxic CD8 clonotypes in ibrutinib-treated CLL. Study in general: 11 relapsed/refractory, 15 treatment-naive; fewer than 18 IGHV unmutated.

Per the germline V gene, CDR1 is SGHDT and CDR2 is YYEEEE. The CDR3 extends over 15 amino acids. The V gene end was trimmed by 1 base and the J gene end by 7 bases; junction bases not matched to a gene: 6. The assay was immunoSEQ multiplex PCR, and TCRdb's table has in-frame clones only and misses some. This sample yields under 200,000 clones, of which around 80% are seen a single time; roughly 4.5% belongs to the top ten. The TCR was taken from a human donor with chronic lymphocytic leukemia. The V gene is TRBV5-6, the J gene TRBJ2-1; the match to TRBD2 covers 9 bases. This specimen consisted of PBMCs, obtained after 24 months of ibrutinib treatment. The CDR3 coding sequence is TGTGCCAGCAGCTTGATTTCTAGCGGGAAGAATGAGCAGTTCTTC. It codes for CASSLISSGKNEQFF.